This T cell receptor (beta chain) stems from a study of blood T cell repertoires in COVID-19. Study background: Sites across the United States, Italy and Spain contributed samples from acute and convalescent COVID-19.

Germline assignment: CDR1 SGHVS and CDR2 FQNEAQ. Trimming removed 4 bases from V and 4 bases from J; junction bases left unmatched: 0. This CDR3 region has 14 residues. How the authors handled the data: For nucleated cells, counts were estimated from reference gene primer amplification. Libraries were prepared by immunoSEQ multiplex PCR; TCRdb keeps only in-frame clonotypes and omits some of them. That table gives V, J and clone size, and the DNA gave D and trimming. Of 250,000 or so clones listed, approximately 84% were seen once; the top ten hold roughly 3.1%. Those enrolled, adults aged about 18 to 89 years, came from around 24 US areas. Participant-reported clinical history was the basis for cohort assignment.

Specimen: PBMCs or T cells enriched from blood (not recorded which). The clonotype originates from a middle-aged man who had recovered from COVID-19. This sequence joins TRBV7-8 and TRBJ2-2, with 10 positions matching TRBD1. CDR3 sequence (DNA): TGTGCCAGCAGCTGGGACAGGGGCACCGGGGAGCTGTTTTTT. Protein: CASSWDRGTGELFF.